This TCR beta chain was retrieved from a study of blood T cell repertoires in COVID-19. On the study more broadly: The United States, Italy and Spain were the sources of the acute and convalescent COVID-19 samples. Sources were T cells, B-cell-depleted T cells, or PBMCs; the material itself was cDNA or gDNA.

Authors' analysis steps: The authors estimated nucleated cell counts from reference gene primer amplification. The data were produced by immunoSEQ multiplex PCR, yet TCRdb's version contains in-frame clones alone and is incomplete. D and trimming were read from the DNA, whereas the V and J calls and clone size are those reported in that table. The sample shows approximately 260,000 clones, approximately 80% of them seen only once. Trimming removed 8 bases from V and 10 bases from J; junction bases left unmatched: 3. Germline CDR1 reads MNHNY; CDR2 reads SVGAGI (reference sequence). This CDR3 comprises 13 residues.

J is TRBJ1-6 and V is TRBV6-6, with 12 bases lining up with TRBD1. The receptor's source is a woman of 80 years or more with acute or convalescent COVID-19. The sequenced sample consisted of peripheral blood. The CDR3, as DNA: TGTGCCAGCCGGGACAGGGGGCCATCACCCCTCCACTTT. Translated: CASRDRGPSPLHF.